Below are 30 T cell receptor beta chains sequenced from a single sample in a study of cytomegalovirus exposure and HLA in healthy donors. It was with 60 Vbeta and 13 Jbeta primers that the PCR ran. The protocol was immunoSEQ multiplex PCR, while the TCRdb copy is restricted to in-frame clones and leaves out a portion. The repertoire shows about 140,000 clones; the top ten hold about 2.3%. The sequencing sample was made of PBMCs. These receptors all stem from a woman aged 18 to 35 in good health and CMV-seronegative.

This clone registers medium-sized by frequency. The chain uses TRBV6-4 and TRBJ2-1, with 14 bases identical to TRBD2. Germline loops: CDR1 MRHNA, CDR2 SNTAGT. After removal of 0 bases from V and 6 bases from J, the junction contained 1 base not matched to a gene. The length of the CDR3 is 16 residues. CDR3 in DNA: TGTGCCAGCAGTGACTCGGGGACTAGCGGGAGCAATGAGCAGTTCTTC. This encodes CASSDSGTSGSNEQFF.

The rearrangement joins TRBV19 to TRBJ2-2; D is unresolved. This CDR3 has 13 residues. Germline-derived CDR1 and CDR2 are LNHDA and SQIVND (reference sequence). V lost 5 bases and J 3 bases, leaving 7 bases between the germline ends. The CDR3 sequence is CASSLPDTGELFF. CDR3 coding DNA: TGTGCCAGTAGTCTCCCGGACACCGGGGAGCTGTTTTTT.

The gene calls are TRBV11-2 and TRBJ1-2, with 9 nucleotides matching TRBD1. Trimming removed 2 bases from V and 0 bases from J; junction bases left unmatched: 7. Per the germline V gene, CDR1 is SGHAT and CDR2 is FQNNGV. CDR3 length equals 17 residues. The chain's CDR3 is CASSLSYRGPSNYGYTF. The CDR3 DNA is TGTGCCAGCAGCTTATCGTACAGGGGGCCTTCTAACTATGGCTACACCTTC.

As DNA, the CDR3 is TGTGCCAGCAGCATCGGGGACAGGGGTTTCACCGGCGAGCTGTTTTTT. Its translation: CASSIGDRGFTGELFF. This chain links TRBV21-1 with TRBJ2-2; the table names TRBD1, a call not compared with the DNA. TRBV21-1 is designated a pseudogene. The length of the CDR3 is 16 residues.

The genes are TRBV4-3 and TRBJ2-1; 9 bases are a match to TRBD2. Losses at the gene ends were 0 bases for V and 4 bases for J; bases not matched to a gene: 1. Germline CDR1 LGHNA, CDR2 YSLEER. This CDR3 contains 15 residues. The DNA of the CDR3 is TGCGCCAGCAGCCAAGAAGCGGGAGGTTACAATGAGCAGTTCTTC. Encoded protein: CASSQEAGGYNEQFF.

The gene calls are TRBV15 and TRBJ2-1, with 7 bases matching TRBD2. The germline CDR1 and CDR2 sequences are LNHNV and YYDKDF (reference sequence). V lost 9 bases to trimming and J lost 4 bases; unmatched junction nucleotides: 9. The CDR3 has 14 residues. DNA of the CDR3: TGTGCCACAGAGCCTAGCGGAGGATACAATGAGCAGTTCTTC. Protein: CATEPSGGYNEQFF.

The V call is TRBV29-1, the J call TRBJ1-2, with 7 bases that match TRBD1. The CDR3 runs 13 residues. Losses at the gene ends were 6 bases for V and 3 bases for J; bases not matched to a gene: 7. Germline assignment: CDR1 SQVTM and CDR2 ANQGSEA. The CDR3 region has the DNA TGCAGCGTCCTGACAGGGATGGACTATGGCTACACCTTC. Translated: CSVLTGMDYGYTF.

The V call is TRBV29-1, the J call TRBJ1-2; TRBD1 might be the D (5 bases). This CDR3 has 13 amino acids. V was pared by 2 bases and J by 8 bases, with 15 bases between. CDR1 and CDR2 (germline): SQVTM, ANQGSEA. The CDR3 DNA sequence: TGCAGCGTTGAAAGAGGCCTCGGGGGAGGCTACACCTTC. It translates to CSVERGLGGGYTF.

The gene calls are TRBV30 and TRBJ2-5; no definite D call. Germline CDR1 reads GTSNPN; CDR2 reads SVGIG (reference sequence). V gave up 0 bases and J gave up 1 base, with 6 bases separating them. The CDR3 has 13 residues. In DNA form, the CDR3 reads TGTGCCTGGAGTGTTACTGGCCAAGAGACCCAGTACTTC. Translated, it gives CAWSVTGQETQYF.

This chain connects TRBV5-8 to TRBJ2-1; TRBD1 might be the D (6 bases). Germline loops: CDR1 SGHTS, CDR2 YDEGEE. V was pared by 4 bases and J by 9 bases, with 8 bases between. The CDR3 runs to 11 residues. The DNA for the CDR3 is TGTGCCAGCAGCCAGGGGTTTGAGCAGTTCTTC. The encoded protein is CASSQGFEQFF.

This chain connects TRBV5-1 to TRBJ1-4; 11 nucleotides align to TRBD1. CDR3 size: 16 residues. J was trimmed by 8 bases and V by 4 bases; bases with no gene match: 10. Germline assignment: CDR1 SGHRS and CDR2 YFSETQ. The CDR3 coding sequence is TGCGCCAGCAGCCACTCCGGGACAGGGGGAGAAGAAAAACTGTTTTTT. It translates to CASSHSGTGGEEKLFF.

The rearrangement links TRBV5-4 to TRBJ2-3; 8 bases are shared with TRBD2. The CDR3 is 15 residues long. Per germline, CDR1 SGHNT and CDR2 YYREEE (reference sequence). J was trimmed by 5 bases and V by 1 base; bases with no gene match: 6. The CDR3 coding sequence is TGTGCCAGCAGCTTGAAGCGGGAGATTGTAGATACGCAGTATTTT. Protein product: CASSLKREIVDTQYF.

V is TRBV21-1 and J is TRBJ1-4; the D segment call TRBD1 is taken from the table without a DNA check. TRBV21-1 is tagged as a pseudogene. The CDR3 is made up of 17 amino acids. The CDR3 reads CAYTTLRDSPTNEKLFF. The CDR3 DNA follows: TGTGCCTATACGACTCTGAGGGACAGCCCAACTAATGAAAAACTGTTTTTT.

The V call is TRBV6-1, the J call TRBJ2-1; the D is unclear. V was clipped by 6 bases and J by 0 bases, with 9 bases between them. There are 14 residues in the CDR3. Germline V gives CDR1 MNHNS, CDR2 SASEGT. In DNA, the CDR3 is TGTGCCAGCAGCCCCGCTAGCTCCTACAATGAGCAGTTCTTC. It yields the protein CASSPASSYNEQFF.

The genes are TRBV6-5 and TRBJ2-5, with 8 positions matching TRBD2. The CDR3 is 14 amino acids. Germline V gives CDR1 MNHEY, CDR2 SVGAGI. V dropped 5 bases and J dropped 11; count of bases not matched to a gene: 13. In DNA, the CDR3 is TGTGCCAGCAGTCAAGCGGGAGCGATGAAAGAGCAGTACTTC. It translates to CASSQAGAMKEQYF.

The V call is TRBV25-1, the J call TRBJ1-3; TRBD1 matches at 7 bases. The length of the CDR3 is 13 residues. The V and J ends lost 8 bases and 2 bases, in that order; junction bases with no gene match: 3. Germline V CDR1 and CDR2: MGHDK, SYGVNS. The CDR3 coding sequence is TGTGCCAGCTCCGGGACAGCTGGAAACACCATATATTTT. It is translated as CASSGTAGNTIYF.

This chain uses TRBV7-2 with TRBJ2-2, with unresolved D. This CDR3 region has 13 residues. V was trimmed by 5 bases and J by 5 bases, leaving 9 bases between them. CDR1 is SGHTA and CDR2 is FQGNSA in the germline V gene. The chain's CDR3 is CASSHSWTGELFF. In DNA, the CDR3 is TGTGCCAGCAGCCACTCCTGGACCGGGGAGCTGTTTTTT.

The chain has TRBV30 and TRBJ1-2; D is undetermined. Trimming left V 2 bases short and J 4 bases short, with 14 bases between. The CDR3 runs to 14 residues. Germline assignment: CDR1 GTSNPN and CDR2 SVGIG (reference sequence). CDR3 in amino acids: CAWSLGSNFYGYTF. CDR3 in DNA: TGTGCCTGGAGTCTGGGCTCCAACTTCTATGGCTACACCTTC.

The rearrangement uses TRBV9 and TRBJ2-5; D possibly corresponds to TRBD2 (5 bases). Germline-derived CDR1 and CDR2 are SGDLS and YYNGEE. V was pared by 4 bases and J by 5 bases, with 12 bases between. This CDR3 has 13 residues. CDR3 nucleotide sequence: TGTGCCAGCAGCCCCGAGGGCCGGGAGACCCAGTACTTC. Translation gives CASSPEGRETQYF.

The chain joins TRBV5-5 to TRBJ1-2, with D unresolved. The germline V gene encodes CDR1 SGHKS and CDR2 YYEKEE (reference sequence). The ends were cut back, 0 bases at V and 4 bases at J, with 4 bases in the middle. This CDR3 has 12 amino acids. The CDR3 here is CASSLDGYGYTF. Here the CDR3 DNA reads TGTGCCAGCAGCTTGGACGGCTATGGCTACACCTTC. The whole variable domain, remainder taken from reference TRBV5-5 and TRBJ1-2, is DAGVTQSPTHLIKTRGQQVTLRCSPISGHKSVSWYQQVLGQGPQFIFQYYEKEERGRGNFPDRFSARQFPNYSSELNVNALLLGDSALYLCASSLDGYGYTFGSGTRLTVV.

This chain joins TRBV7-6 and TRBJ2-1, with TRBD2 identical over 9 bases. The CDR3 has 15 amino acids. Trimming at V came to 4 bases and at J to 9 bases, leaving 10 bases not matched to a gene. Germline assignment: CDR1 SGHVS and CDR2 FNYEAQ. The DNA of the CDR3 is TGTGCCAGCAGCTCCAGTAGCGGGAGTCAGGTTGAGCAGTTCTTC. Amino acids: CASSSSSGSQVEQFF.

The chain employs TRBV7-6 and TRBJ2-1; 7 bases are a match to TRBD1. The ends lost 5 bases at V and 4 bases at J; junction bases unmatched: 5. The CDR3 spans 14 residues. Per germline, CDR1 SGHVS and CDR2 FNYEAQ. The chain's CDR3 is CASSLGQAYNEQFF. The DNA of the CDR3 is TGTGCCAGCAGCCTCGGACAGGCATACAATGAGCAGTTCTTC.

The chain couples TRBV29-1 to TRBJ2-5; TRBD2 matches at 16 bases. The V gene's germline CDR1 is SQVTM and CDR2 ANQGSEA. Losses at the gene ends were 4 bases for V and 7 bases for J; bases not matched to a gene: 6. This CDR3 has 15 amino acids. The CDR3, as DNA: TGCAGCGTTGCGGGACTAGCGGGAGGGCTAAGGACCCAGTACTTC. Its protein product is CSVAGLAGGLRTQYF.

The DNA of the CDR3 is TGTGCCAGCAGCCATTACAATGAGCAGTTCTTC. It is translated as CASSHYNEQFF. V and J are TRBV7-8 and TRBJ2-1; D is uncertain. V lost 5 bases and J 4 bases, leaving 3 bases between the germline ends. There are 11 residues in the CDR3. From germline, CDR1 is SGHVS and CDR2 FQNEAQ.

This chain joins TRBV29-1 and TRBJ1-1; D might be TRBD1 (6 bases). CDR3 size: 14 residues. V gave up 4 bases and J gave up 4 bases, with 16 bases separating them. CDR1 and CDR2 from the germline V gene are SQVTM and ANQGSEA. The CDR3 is CSVAVGGGGTEAFF. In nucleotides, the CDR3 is TGCAGCGTTGCTGTCGGAGGGGGGGGCACTGAAGCTTTCTTT.

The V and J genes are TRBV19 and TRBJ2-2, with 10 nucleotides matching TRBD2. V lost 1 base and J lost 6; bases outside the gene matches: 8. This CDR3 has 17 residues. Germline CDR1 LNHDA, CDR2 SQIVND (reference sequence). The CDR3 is CASSIGSGRAWAGELFF. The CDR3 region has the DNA TGTGCCAGTAGTATAGGGAGCGGGAGGGCCTGGGCCGGGGAGCTGTTTTTT.

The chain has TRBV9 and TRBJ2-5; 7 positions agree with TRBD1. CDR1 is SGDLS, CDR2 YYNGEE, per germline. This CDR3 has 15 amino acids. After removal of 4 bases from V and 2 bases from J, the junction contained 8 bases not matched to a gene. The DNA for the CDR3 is TGTGCCAGCAGCTTCGGACAGGCCATTCAAGAGACCCAGTACTTC. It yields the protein CASSFGQAIQETQYF.

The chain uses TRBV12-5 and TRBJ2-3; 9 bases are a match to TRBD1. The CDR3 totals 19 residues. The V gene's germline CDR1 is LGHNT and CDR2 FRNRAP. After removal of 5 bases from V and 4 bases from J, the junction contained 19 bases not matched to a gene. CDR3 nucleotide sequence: TGTGCTAGTGGTGTGAAAAAGGGACAGGGAAGAGTTGTCGCAGATACGCAGTATTTT. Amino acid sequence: CASGVKKGQGRVVADTQYF.

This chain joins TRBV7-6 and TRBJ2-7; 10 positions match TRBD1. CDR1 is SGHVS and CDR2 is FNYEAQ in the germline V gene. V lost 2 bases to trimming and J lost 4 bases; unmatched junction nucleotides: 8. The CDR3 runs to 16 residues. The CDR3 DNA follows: TGTGCCAGCAGCTTACACCTCGACAGGGGGCTGTACGAGCAGTACTTC. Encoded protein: CASSLHLDRGLYEQYF.

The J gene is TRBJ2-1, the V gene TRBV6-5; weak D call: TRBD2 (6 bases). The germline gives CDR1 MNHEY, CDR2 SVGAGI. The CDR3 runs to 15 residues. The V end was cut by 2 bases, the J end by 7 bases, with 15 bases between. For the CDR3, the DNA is TGTGCCAGCAGTTACGGTGGAGGGACGTTGAATGAGCAGTTCTTC. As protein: CASSYGGGTLNEQFF.